This entry lists 15 T cell receptor beta chains sequenced from one sample in a study of blood T cell repertoires in COVID-19. Sequenced by immunoSEQ multiplex PCR; TCRdb stores in-frame clones only, minus some. The table shows fewer than 250,000 clones, with roughly nine tenths occurring only once. The sequenced sample was peripheral blood. The receptors originated from a man aged 60 to 75 with COVID-19, enrolled during active disease.

V gene TRBV28 combines with J gene TRBJ1-6; the D is unclear. Trimming shortened V by 4 bases and J by 18 bases, and 16 bases separated the two germline ends. Germline V gene sequence: CDR1 MDHEN, CDR2 SYDVKM. The length of the CDR3 is 12 residues. The CDR3 nucleotides read TGTGCCAGCAGTTCGGTGGCGGGTCGGTCCCACTTT. The encoded protein is CASSSVAGRSHF.

In its sample, this clone was seen once. This chain links TRBV10-3 with TRBJ1-2; no firm D call. V was trimmed by 5 bases and J by 1 base, leaving 11 bases between them. Germline CDR1 ENHRY, CDR2 SYGVKD. CDR3 size: 14 residues. As DNA, the CDR3 is TGTGCCATCAGTTGGGAGCTCCTTAACTATGGCTACACCTTC. Its translation is CAISWELLNYGYTF.

V is TRBV7-2 and J is TRBJ2-1; 10 bases map to TRBD2. Trimming at V came to 0 bases and at J to 4 bases, leaving 9 bases not matched to a gene. CDR1 SGHTA and CDR2 FQGNSA come from the germline V gene. The CDR3 totals 18 residues. The CDR3 loop reads CASSLAPQLLAGYNEQFF. The DNA of the CDR3 is TGTGCCAGCAGCTTAGCCCCTCAGCTACTAGCGGGGTACAATGAGCAGTTCTTC.

The chain links TRBV5-1 to TRBJ1-1; D ambiguous. Germline V gene lookup returns CDR1 SGHRS and CDR2 YFSETQ. V was trimmed by 0 bases and J by 6 bases, leaving 6 bases between them. The CDR3 sequence is 12 residues long. Here the CDR3 reads CASSLDGSEAFF. The CDR3 bases are TGCGCCAGCAGCTTGGACGGTTCTGAAGCTTTCTTT.

The gene calls are TRBV2 and TRBJ1-1; D is uncertain. This CDR3 spans 16 amino acids. In germline, CDR1 is SNHLY, CDR2 FYNNEI. Trimming pared 2 bases from V and 0 bases from J, leaving 13 bases between. The CDR3 DNA sequence: TGTGCCAGCAGTGAATGGTACAGAGCCATGAACACTGAAGCTTTCTTT. Translated, it gives CASSEWYRAMNTEAFF.

The chain couples TRBV7-3 to TRBJ2-6; the match to TRBD1 covers 7 bases. The CDR3 consists of 14 residues. The germline gives CDR1 SGHTA, CDR2 FQGTGA. Losses at the gene ends were 3 bases for V and 4 bases for J; bases not matched to a gene: 0. For the CDR3, the DNA is TGTGCCAGCAGCTTGGGACAGGGGGCCAACGTCCTGACTTTC. This codes for CASSLGQGANVLTF. Full variable domain (outside the CDR3, taken from reference TRBV7-3 and TRBJ2-6): GAGVSQTPSNKVTEKGKYVELRCDPISGHTALYWYRQSLGQGPEFLIYFQGTGAADDSGLPNDRFFAVRPEGSVSTLKIQRTERGDSAVYLCASSLGQGANVLTFGAGSRLTVL.

This clone was seen only once. The V and J genes are TRBV28 and TRBJ2-3; 9 bases are a match to TRBD2. The CDR3 totals 17 residues. V trimming: 2 bases; J trimming: 4 bases; junction bases outside the gene matches: 10. The germline V gene has CDR1 MDHEN and CDR2 SYDVKM. Here the CDR3 DNA reads TGTGCCAGCAGTTTAGCGGGAGGGCCAGTGGGGGCAGATACGCAGTATTTT. Amino acids: CASSLAGGPVGADTQYF.

The chain has TRBV14 and TRBJ1-1; D gene ambiguous. Trimming stripped 1 base from V and 0 bases from J, with 3 bases between. The CDR3 consists of 13 residues. Germline lookup yields CDR1 SGHDN and CDR2 FVKESK. The CDR3 here is CASSQAVNTEAFF. The CDR3, as DNA: TGTGCCAGCAGCCAAGCGGTGAACACTGAAGCTTTCTTT.

The gene calls are TRBV28 and TRBJ2-7; weak D call: TRBD1 (5 bases). V lost 2 bases and J lost 2, with 13 bases in between. The germline V gene has CDR1 MDHEN and CDR2 SYDVKM. The CDR3 totals 15 residues. DNA for the CDR3: TGTGCCAGCAGTTTAGTTGCAGGGAATACCTACGAGCAGTACTTC. Translated: CASSLVAGNTYEQYF.

As DNA, the CDR3 is TGCAGTGCCAGTTCCGGGACAGGGACGAATGGCTACACCTTC. This sequence encodes CSASSGTGTNGYTF. This chain connects TRBV20-1 to TRBJ1-2; 9 nucleotides match TRBD1. Germline values: CDR1 DFQATT, CDR2 SNEGSKA (reference sequence). Trimming took 6 bases from V and 6 from J; bases not matched to a gene: 11. CDR3 length: 14 amino acids.

The J gene is TRBJ2-7, the V gene TRBV4-1; weak D call: TRBD2 (5 bases). V lost 3 bases, J lost 0 bases, and 9 bases lay in between. This CDR3 is built from 14 residues. Germline assignment: CDR1 MGHRA and CDR2 YSYEKL. The CDR3 spells CASSHPGDSYEQYF. CDR3 DNA: TGCGCCAGCAGCCACCCCGGGGACTCCTACGAGCAGTACTTC.

This clone was detected only a few times. Its ends do not fully match the called genes, so a read error is possible. The rearrangement uses TRBV3-1 (or the pseudogene TRBV3-2) and TRBJ2-7; D remains unclear. CDR1 and CDR2 from the germline V gene are LGHDT and YNNKEL (reference sequence). The CDR3 is 13 amino acids. CDR3 sequence reads: CASSPFVSHEQYF. The DNA for the CDR3 is TGTGCCAGCAGCCCCTTTGTCTCCCACGAGCAGTACTTC.

The chain has TRBV19 and TRBJ2-1; 8 bases match TRBD2. In germline, CDR1 is LNHDA, CDR2 SQIVND (reference sequence). The CDR3 extends over 13 amino acids. V gave up 2 bases and J gave up 7 bases; unmatched junction bases: 1. CDR3 protein: CASSIRGGNEQFF. The CDR3 DNA follows: TGTGCCAGTAGTATACGGGGGGGTAATGAGCAGTTCTTC.

The gene calls are TRBV11-3 and TRBJ1-5, with D maybe TRBD1 (5 bases). CDR1 SGHNT and CDR2 YENEEA come from the germline V gene. Trimming stripped 3 bases from V and 0 bases from J, with 12 bases between. The CDR3 has 16 residues. CDR3 sequence reads: CASSFSSGVSNQPQHF. CDR3 bases: TGTGCCAGCAGCTTCTCCTCGGGGGTTAGCAATCAGCCCCAGCATTTT.

The gene calls are TRBV19 and TRBJ1-5; 9 bases align to TRBD1. The CDR3 runs 15 residues. From germline, CDR1 is LNHDA and CDR2 SQIVND (reference sequence). J was trimmed by 9 bases and V by 11 bases; bases with no gene match: 17. The CDR3 loop reads CAGGGQGGGLWPQHF. The DNA of the CDR3 is TGTGCCGGGGGGGGACAGGGAGGAGGGTTGTGGCCCCAGCATTTT. The complete variable domain, with remaining parts taken from reference TRBV19 and TRBJ1-5, reads DGGITQSPKYLFRKEGQNVTLSCEQNLNHDAMYWYRQDPGQGLRLIYYSQIVNDFQKGDIAEGYSVSREKKESFPLTVTSAQKNPTAFYLCAGGGQGGGLWPQHFGDGTRLSIL.